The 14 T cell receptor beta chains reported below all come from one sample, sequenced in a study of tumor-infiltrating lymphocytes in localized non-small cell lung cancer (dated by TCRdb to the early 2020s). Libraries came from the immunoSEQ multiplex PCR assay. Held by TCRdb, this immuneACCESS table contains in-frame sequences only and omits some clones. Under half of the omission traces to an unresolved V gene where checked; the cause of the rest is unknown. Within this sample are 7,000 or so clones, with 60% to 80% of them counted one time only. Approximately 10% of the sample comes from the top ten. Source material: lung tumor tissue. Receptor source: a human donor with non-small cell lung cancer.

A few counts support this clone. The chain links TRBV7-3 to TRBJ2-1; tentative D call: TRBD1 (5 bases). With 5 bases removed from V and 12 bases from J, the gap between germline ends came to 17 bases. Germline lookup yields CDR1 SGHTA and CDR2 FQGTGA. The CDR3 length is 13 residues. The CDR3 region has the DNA TGTGCCAGCAGCCCCGGACACGGCTGGAGGCAGTTCTTC. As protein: CASSPGHGWRQFF.

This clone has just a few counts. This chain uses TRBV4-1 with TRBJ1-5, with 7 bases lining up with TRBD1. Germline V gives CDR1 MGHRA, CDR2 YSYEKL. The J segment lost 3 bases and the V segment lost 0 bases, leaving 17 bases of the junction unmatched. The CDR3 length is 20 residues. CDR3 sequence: CASSQEGHGGTAVFNQPQHF. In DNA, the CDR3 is TGCGCCAGCAGCCAAGAGGGTCATGGCGGGACAGCCGTATTCAATCAGCCCCAGCATTTT.

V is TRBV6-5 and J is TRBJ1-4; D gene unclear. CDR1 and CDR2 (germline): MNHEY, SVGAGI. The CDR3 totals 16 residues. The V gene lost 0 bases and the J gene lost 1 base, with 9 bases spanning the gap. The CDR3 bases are TGTGCCAGCAGTTACTCTATCGGAGTAACTAATGAAAAACTGTTTTTT. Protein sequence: CASSYSIGVTNEKLFF.

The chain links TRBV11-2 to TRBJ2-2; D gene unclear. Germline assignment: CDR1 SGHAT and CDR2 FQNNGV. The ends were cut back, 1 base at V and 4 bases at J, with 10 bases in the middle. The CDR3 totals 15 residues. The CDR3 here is CASSLVGRSTGELFF. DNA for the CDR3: TGTGCCAGCAGCTTAGTTGGTCGCAGCACCGGGGAGCTGTTTTTT. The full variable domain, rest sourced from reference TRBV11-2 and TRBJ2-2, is EAGVAQSPRYKIIEKRQSVAFWCNPISGHATLYWYQQILGQGPKLLIQFQNNGVVDDSQLPKDRFSAERLKGVDSTLKIQPAKLEDSAVYLCASSLVGRSTGELFFGEGSRLTVL.

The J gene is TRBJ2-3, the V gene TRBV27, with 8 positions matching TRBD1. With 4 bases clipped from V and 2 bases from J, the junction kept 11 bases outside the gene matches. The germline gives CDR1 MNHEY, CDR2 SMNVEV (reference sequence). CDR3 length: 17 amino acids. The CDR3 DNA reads TGTGCCAGCAGTTCATACAGGGGGATTGGGGACACAGATACGCAGTATTTT. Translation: CASSSYRGIGDTDTQYF.

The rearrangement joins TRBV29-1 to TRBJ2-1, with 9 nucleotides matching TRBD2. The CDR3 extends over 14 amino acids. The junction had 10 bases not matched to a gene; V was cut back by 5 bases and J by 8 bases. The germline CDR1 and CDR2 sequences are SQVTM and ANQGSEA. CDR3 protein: CSVRRLAGMDEQFF. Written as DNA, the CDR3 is TGCAGCGTTAGAAGGCTAGCGGGAATGGATGAGCAGTTCTTC.

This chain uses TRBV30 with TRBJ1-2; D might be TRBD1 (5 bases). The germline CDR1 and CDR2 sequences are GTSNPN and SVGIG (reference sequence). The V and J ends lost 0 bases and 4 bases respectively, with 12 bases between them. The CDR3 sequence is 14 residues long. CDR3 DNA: TGTGCCTGGAGTGTACTTATAGGGACCTATGGCTACACCTTC. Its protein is CAWSVLIGTYGYTF.

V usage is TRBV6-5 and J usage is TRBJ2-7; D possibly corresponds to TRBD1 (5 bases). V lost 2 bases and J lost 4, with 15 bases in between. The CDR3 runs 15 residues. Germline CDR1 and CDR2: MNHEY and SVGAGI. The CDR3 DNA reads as TGTGCCAGCAGTTACAAGGGGCAGGGTTCGTACGAGCAGTACTTC. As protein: CASSYKGQGSYEQYF.

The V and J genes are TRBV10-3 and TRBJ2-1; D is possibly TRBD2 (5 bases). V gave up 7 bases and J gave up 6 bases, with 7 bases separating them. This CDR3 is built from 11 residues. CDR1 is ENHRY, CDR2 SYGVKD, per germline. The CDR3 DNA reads TGTGCCATCAAAGGAGGCAATGAGCAGTTCTTC. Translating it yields CAIKGGNEQFF.

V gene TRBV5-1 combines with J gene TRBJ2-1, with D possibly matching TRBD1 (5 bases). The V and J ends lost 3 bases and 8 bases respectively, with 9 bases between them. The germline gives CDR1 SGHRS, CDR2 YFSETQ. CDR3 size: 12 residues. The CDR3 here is CASSSSRDEQFF. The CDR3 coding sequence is TGCGCCAGCAGCTCATCCAGGGATGAGCAGTTCTTC.

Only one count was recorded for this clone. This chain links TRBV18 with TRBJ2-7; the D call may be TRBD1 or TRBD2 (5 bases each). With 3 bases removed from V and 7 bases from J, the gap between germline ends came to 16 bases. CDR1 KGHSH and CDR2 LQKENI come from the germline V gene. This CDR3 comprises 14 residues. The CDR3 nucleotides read TGTGCCAGCTCACCGGTAACAGACGGGGCTGAGCAGTACTTC. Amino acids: CASSPVTDGAEQYF.

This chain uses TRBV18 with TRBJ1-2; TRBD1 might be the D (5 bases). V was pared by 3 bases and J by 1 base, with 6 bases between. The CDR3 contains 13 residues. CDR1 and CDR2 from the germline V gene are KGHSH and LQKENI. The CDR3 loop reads CASSPDSNYGYTF. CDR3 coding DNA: TGTGCCAGCTCACCTGACAGTAACTATGGCTACACCTTC.

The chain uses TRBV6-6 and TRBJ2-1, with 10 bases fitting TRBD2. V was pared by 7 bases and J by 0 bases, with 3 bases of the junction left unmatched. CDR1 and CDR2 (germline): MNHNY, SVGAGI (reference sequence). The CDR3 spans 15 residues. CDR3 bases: TGTGCCAGCACCCTAGCGGGAGTCTCCTACAATGAGCAGTTCTTC. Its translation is CASTLAGVSYNEQFF.

The CDR3 sequence is CAWSVEGLQPQHF. In DNA, the CDR3 is TGTGCCTGGAGTGTAGAGGGACTTCAGCCCCAGCATTTT. The chain couples TRBV30 to TRBJ1-5; weak D call: TRBD1 (5 bases). V was pared by 0 bases and J by 6 bases, with 9 bases between. The CDR3 consists of 13 residues. Germline V CDR1 and CDR2: GTSNPN, SVGIG (reference sequence).